This T cell receptor beta chain was recorded in a study of early T cells in non-severe SARS-CoV-2 infection. This clonotype was observed many times. TCRdb re-called the 5' RACE reads through MiXCR, storing one row per CDR3 protein. Seen here are 49,000 or so distinct CDR3 sequences, under 7.5% observed once, and the top ten hold around 2.8%. The germline CDR1 and CDR2 sequences are MNHNY and SVGAGI (reference sequence). This CDR3 has 13 amino acids. The V end lost 2 bases, the J end lost 11 bases, and 15 bases lay between the germline ends. This TCR derives from an adult who was a healthcare worker with PCR-confirmed SARS-CoV-2 infection or an uninfected control (not recorded which). The chain couples TRBV6-6 to TRBJ1-1, with D hard to call. This sample comprised whole blood, obtained at baseline. The CDR3 sequence: CASSYAGVRSAFF. CDR3 bases: TGTGCCAGCAGTTACGCCGGGGTGAGGAGCGCTTTCTTT.